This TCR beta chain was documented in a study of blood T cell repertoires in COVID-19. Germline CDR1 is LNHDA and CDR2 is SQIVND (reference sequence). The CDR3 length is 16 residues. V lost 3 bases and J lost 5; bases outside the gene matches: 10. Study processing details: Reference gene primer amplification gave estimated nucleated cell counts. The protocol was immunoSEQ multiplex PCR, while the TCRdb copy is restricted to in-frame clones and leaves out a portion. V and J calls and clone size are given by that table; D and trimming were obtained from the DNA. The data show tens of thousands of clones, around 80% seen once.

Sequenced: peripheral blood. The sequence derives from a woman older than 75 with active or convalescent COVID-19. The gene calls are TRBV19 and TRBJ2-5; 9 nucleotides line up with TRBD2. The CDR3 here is CASSIGGSGSRETQYF. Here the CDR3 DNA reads TGTGCCAGTAGTATTGGAGGTAGCGGGAGCCGGGAGACCCAGTACTTC. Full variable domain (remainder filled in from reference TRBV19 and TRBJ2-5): DGGITQSPKYLFRKEGQNVTLSCEQNLNHDAMYWYRQDPGQGLRLIYYSQIVNDFQKGDIAEGYSVSREKKESFPLTVTSAQKNPTAFYLCASSIGGSGSRETQYFGPGTRLLVL.